This TCR beta chain was captured by sequencing in a study of OX40 agonist ivuxolimab in advanced cancers. Background on the study: Ivuxolimab, which patients received intravenously every 2 weeks, was dosed at 0.01 to 10 mg/kg. Mean age approximately 59 years, range about 20 to 90; 82.7% male. Study-level findings and limits: Antigen targets of the expanded peripheral T cells went undetermined.

A word on this clone: Its antigen is unidentified.

Using immunoSEQ multiplex PCR, the repertoire was profiled, and TCRdb retains in-frame clones only, with some absent. Of approximately 20,000 clones in the sample, about two thirds were seen once. V shed 5 bases, J shed 5 bases, and the junction held 11 bases outside the gene matches. CDR1 and CDR2 from the germline V gene are LNHDA and SQIVND (reference sequence). The CDR3 length is 15 residues. This sequence joins TRBV19 and TRBJ1-2; TRBD1 matches 7 bases. This TCR was recovered from an adult with an advanced solid tumor such as melanoma, head and neck, liver or kidney cancer. Source: CD4+ or CD8+ T cells sorted from blood, taken in a trial of the OX40 agonist ivuxolimab. The CDR3 loop reads CASSFTRQGRYGYTF. In DNA form, the CDR3 reads TGTGCCAGTAGTTTCACCCGACAGGGTCGGTATGGCTACACCTTC.